This T cell receptor (beta chain) comes out of a study of shared clonotypes between healthy human individuals. Measured with immunoSEQ multiplex PCR; TCRdb has only the in-frame clones, and not every one. This table holds some 2,100,000 clones, roughly 91% found once. Naivety among CD8 cells was defined by CD45RO negativity and positive CCR7 selection, thereby excluding terminally differentiated effector memory CD45RA+ cells. The CDR3 length is 18 residues. Unmatched junction bases numbered 15, after V lost 2 bases and J lost 6 bases. Per the germline V gene, CDR1 is MNHNS and CDR2 is SASEGT. This clone was seen once.

The sample comprised naive CD8+ T cells from PBMCs. The receptor's source is a man aged 18 to 30 in good health. Some clones in this sample may be carry-over from other donors' samples. The chain carries TRBV6-1 and TRBJ2-3; 9 nucleotides line up with TRBD2. The CDR3 protein is CASSESSVVAGGGDTQYF. The DNA for the CDR3 is TGTGCCAGCAGTGAAAGTAGTGTTGTCGCGGGAGGGGGGGATACGCAGTATTTT.